One sample yielded the 3 T cell receptor beta chains listed below, sequenced in a study of CD8 T cells in Susac syndrome. With random hexamers, roughly 0.45 to 1 ug RNA was reverse transcribed. Each CDR3 protein is one row after TCRdb ran MiXCR on the immunoSEQ multiplex PCR reads. The table shows some 160,000 distinct CDR3 sequences, with roughly 96% occurring only once. The sequencing sample was made of CD8+ T cells from PBMCs. These receptors were obtained from a human donor with multiple sclerosis.

The genes are TRBV5-6 and TRBJ2-1; no definite D call. Trimming shortened V by 2 bases and J by 3 bases, and 3 bases separated the two germline ends. The CDR3 spans 12 residues. Germline V gives CDR1 SGHDT, CDR2 YYEEEE. CDR3 nucleotides: TGTGCCAGCAGCTTTTTCTACAATGAGCAGTTCTTC. This translates into CASSFFYNEQFF.

The gene calls are TRBV9 and TRBJ1-5, with TRBD1 matching 7 bases. CDR3 size: 16 residues. Per germline, CDR1 SGDLS and CDR2 YYNGEE. Trimming cost V 2 bases and J 0 bases; bases outside gene matches: 5. The CDR3 coding sequence is TGTGCCAGCAGCGTTCGGGACAGACATAGCAATCAGCCCCAGCATTTT. Its protein product is CASSVRDRHSNQPQHF.

CDR3 coding DNA: TGTGCCAGCACTCTACTAGCGGGGGGTCGAGGCGAGCAGTACTTC. This codes for CASTLLAGGRGEQYF. The rearrangement uses TRBV12-3 or TRBV12-4 and TRBJ2-7; 12 nucleotides agree with TRBD2. The CDR3 contains 15 residues. The J segment lost 6 bases and the V segment lost 7 bases, leaving 10 bases of the junction unmatched.